The clone carrying this TCR beta chain occurred a few times. Its antigen is unknown. This record comes from a study of regulatory T cells in long-lasting Graves disease. Time point meaning: newly diagnosed GD, antithyroid drugs for less than 3 months. PBMCs were the source of the RNA used for TCR sequencing. The peripheral blood volume drawn was around 9.6 milliliters, and it was collected into EDTA tubes. Construction of TCR beta libraries relied on iRepertoire HTBI primers and on Arm-PCR targeting CDR3 regions. TCRdb used MiXCR to reprocess the multiplex PCR reads, holding one entry per CDR3 protein. The repertoire includes 450,000 to 700,000 distinct CDR3 sequences, roughly 13% of them detected once, and 10% sits in the top ten. CDR1 is LGHNT and CDR2 is FRNRAP in the germline V gene. V trimming: 0 bases; J trimming: 2 bases; junction bases outside the gene matches: 3. The CDR3 spans 17 residues.

Study-level points and caveats: TRBV28 was favored in persistent disease, as were TRBJ1-2 and TRBJ2-5.

The same sample was also used in a study of T cells in Graves' hyperthyroidism and ophthalmopathy.

The genes are TRBV12-5 and TRBJ2-1; TRBD2 matches at 11 bases. The receptor was derived from a man aged 30 to 45 with Graves disease. The material was peripheral blood mononuclear cells (PBMCs), obtained at new diagnosis, from a patient treated with antithyroid drugs. The CDR3 loop reads CASGLVPLAGAYNEQFF. For the CDR3, the DNA is TGTGCTAGTGGTTTGGTACCACTAGCGGGGGCCTACAATGAGCAGTTCTTC. The entire variable domain, with the rest obtained from reference TRBV12-5 and TRBJ2-1, is as follows: DARVTQTPRHKVTEMGQEVTMRCQPILGHNTVFWYRQTMMQGLELLAYFRNRAPLDDSGMPKDRFSAEMPDATLATLKIQPSEPRDSAVYFCASGLVPLAGAYNEQFFGPGTRLTVL.